The 3 T cell receptor beta chains below come from one sample, sequenced in a study of T cell changes during pregnancy in multiple sclerosis. Measured with immunoSEQ multiplex PCR; TCRdb has only the in-frame clones, and not every one. In the table there are tens of thousands of clones, more than 90% of which are singletons. Sequencing was performed on peripheral blood, taken in the second trimester of pregnancy. These receptors were obtained from a female donor with multiple sclerosis, enrolled in a pregnancy study.

This clone was observed a single time. The V call is TRBV6-5, the J call TRBJ1-1; no firm D call. Per the germline V gene, CDR1 is MNHEY and CDR2 is SVGAGI. The V and J ends lost 2 bases and 1 base respectively, with 14 bases between them. The length of the CDR3 is 16 residues. The CDR3 nucleotides are TGTGCCAGCAGTTACCCCCTTTTGAACGGGAACACTGAAGCTTTCTTT. It encodes CASSYPLLNGNTEAFF.

V and J are TRBV5-1 and TRBJ2-1; possibly TRBD1 for D (6 bases). The germline CDR1 and CDR2 sequences are SGHRS and YFSETQ. The CDR3 has 16 amino acids. V dropped 3 bases and J dropped 7 bases, with 20 bases sitting between them. The CDR3 region has the DNA TGCGCCAGCAGCTCGGCCGGGACAACCTTTTCGAATGAGCAGTTCTTC. Translation gives CASSSAGTTFSNEQFF.

The chain uses TRBV18 and TRBJ2-1; 9 bases agree with TRBD2. The V gene's germline CDR1 is KGHSH and CDR2 LQKENI. Trimming cost V 2 bases and J 7 bases; bases outside gene matches: 6. The CDR3 extends over 15 amino acids. For the CDR3, the DNA is TGTGCCAGCTCACCATTAGCGGGAGCCGATAATGAGCAGTTCTTC. It codes for CASSPLAGADNEQFF.